This TCR beta chain emerged from a study of response to subunit inactivated influenza vaccine. This clonotype was observed at least ten times. Its antigen is unidentified. Study results and caveats: Researchers suggested that each seasonal influenza vaccination recruits few new T cells.

MiXCR was run by TCRdb on the RT-PCR reads, yielding one entry per CDR3 protein. The repertoire holds roughly 570,000 distinct CDR3 sequences, with about 15% as singletons. The CDR3 length is 18 residues. Trimming took 0 bases from V and 9 from J, leaving 26 bases between them. Germline CDR1 reads SGHRS; CDR2 reads YFSETQ. The source of this sequence is a man aged 50 or older who received an inactivated influenza vaccine. The rearrangement links TRBV5-1 to TRBJ2-3; possibly TRBD1 or TRBD2 for D (6 bases each). The sample in question was PBMCs from blood, obtained about 13 days after vaccination. The CDR3 DNA is TGCGCCAGCAGCTTGGCCGGAAAGGGGCAGGGGACTGACGGAACGCAGTATTTT. It codes for CASSLAGKGQGTDGTQYF.